These 25 T cell receptor beta chains share one sample of origin, sequenced in a study of graft-versus-host responses after intestinal transplantation. These TCRs are of unknown antigen specificity. Some clones are missing from TCRdb's copy, which holds only in-frame ones; the method was immunoSEQ multiplex PCR. The repertoire holds about 110,000 clones, with 90% to 95% as singletons. This material consisted of unstimulated CD8+ T cells sorted from spleen or lymph node cells, taken before transplant. The receptors derive from a human donor who was the organ donor for an intestinal transplant.

The chain is built from TRBV6-5 and TRBJ2-3; the D gene is possibly TRBD1 (5 bases). The CDR3 consists of 13 residues. The V end was cut by 9 bases, the J end by 0 bases, with 10 bases between. The germline CDR1 and CDR2 sequences are MNHEY and SVGAGI. CDR3 loop: CASNKGSTDTQYF. DNA of the CDR3: TGTGCCAGTAATAAGGGGAGCACAGATACGCAGTATTTT.

This chain links TRBV29-1 with TRBJ2-2; D remains ambiguous. This CDR3 is built from 12 residues. V was cut by 4 bases and J by 5 bases, with 8 bases left in between. Germline CDR1 and CDR2: SQVTM and ANQGSEA. CDR3 nucleotides: TGCAGCGTTGTTACTTCTACCGGGGAGCTGTTTTTT. Encoded protein: CSVVTSTGELFF.

The V and J genes are TRBV5-8 and TRBJ2-1, with 9 bases lining up with TRBD1. The CDR3 runs 12 residues. The germline CDR1 and CDR2 sequences are SGHTS and YDEGEE. Losses at the gene ends were 5 bases for V and 6 bases for J; bases not matched to a gene: 0. The CDR3 nucleotides read TGTGCCAGCAGGACAGGGGGCAATGAGCAGTTCTTC. Translating it yields CASRTGGNEQFF.

Of note for this clone: Other DNA sequences in this specimen translate into the identical CDR3. J is TRBJ2-3 and V is TRBV9, with 12 bases matching TRBD2. This CDR3 contains 16 residues. Losses at the gene ends were 4 bases for V and 3 bases for J; bases not matched to a gene: 6. Germline V lookup: CDR1 SGDLS, CDR2 YYNGEE. CDR3 DNA sequence: TGTGCCAGCAGCCCCCTAGCGGGAGGGCCGACAGATACGCAGTATTTT. This sequence encodes CASSPLAGGPTDTQYF.

V gene TRBV13 combines with J gene TRBJ2-5; 9 nucleotides agree with TRBD1. Germline CDR1 reads PRHDT; CDR2 reads FYEKMQ (reference sequence). Losses at the gene ends were 4 bases for V and 4 bases for J; bases not matched to a gene: 7. The CDR3 is 15 residues long. CDR3 sequence reads: CASSSTGGSGETQYF. CDR3 coding DNA: TGTGCCAGCAGCTCCACAGGGGGCTCGGGAGAGACCCAGTACTTC.

The CDR3 reads CASSLEIRMGGSYNEQFF. Here the CDR3 DNA reads TGTGCCAGCAGTTTAGAGATCAGGATGGGGGGCTCCTACAATGAGCAGTTCTTC. The rearrangement uses TRBV28 and TRBJ2-1, with a tentative D call TRBD2 (6 bases). V lost 2 bases and J lost 0, with 17 bases in between. Germline assignment: CDR1 MDHEN and CDR2 SYDVKM. The CDR3 extends over 18 amino acids.

This rearrangement joins TRBV5-4 to TRBJ2-1; D is unclear. Trimming stripped 0 bases from V and 9 bases from J, with 4 bases between. This CDR3 spans 11 amino acids. Per the germline V gene, CDR1 is SGHNT and CDR2 is YYREEE (reference sequence). CDR3 protein: CASSLAGEQFF. The CDR3 region has the DNA TGTGCCAGCAGCTTGGCGGGTGAGCAGTTCTTC.

V gene TRBV14 combines with J gene TRBJ2-5; D gene ambiguous. V lost 5 bases and J lost 7, with 14 bases in between. Germline CDR1 reads SGHDN; CDR2 reads FVKESK. There are 13 residues in the CDR3. CDR3 amino acids: CASSWSVDRTQYF. As DNA, the CDR3 is TGTGCCAGCAGCTGGAGCGTCGATAGGACCCAGTACTTC.

The V call is TRBV9, the J call TRBJ2-5; D gene uncertain. The V end was cut by 3 bases, the J end by 4 bases, with 22 bases between. CDR3 length equals 17 residues. Germline CDR1 and CDR2: SGDLS and YYNGEE. CDR3 region: CASSAGWVFGTVETQYF. The CDR3 DNA reads TGTGCCAGCAGCGCCGGTTGGGTTTTTGGCACGGTAGAGACCCAGTACTTC. Variable domain in full (rest from reference TRBV9 and TRBJ2-5): DSGVTQTPKHLITATGQRVTLRCSPRSGDLSVYWYQQSLDQGLQFLIQYYNGEERAKGNILERFSAQQFPDLHSELNLSSLELGDSALYFCASSAGWVFGTVETQYFGPGTRLLVL.

The sample holds one count of this clone. The rearrangement links TRBV15 to TRBJ1-3; D gene ambiguous. The CDR3 loop spans 15 amino acids. Germline assignment: CDR1 LNHNV and CDR2 YYDKDF (reference sequence). V lost 0 bases and J lost 0, with 6 bases in between. The CDR3 DNA is TGTGCCACCAGCAGAGACTCCTTCTCTGGAAACACCATATATTTT. Translation gives CATSRDSFSGNTIYF.

V and J are TRBV2 and TRBJ2-1; D is perhaps TRBD1 or TRBD2 (5 bases each). Germline V lookup: CDR1 SNHLY, CDR2 FYNNEI. This CDR3 has 17 amino acids. Trimming shortened V by 1 base and J by 0 bases, and 13 bases separated the two germline ends. The CDR3 bases are TGTGCCAGCAGTGAAGACCCCGGGGCAGCCTCCTACAATGAGCAGTTCTTC. This gives the protein CASSEDPGAASYNEQFF.

The V gene is TRBV28, the J gene TRBJ1-5; possibly TRBD1 for D (5 bases). Germline-derived CDR1 and CDR2 are MDHEN and SYDVKM. The V gene lost 2 bases and the J gene lost 6 bases, with 11 bases spanning the gap. There are 14 residues in the CDR3. CDR3 sequence (DNA): TGTGCCAGCAGTTTAGGGCAGGGAGGTCAGCCCCAGCATTTT. Translating gives CASSLGQGGQPQHF.

The CDR3 DNA follows: TGTGCCAGCAGCTCGGGACACGGCGGCTACGAGCAGTACTTC. The encoded protein is CASSSGHGGYEQYF. This chain links TRBV5-5 with TRBJ2-7; maybe TRBD1 (6 bases). CDR1 is SGHKS, CDR2 YYEKEE, per germline (reference sequence). CDR3 length: 14 residues. The V end was cut by 3 bases, the J end by 3 bases, with 13 bases between. Variable domain in full (rest from reference TRBV5-5 and TRBJ2-7): DAGVTQSPTHLIKTRGQQVTLRCSPISGHKSVSWYQQVLGQGPQFIFQYYEKEERGRGNFPDRFSARQFPNYSSELNVNALLLGDSALYLCASSSGHGGYEQYFGPGTRLTVT.

The rearrangement links TRBV30 to TRBJ2-1, with TRBD2 as a possible D gene (5 bases). Germline V gene sequence: CDR1 GTSNPN, CDR2 SVGIG (reference sequence). Between the trimmed V and J ends, which lost 3 bases and 5 bases, there was a span of 23 bases. The CDR3 spans 17 residues. The CDR3 coding sequence is TGTGCCTGGAGCTCCCGATTCGGAGGTCTCAACCACAATGAGCAGTTCTTC. This sequence encodes CAWSSRFGGLNHNEQFF.

The rearrangement links TRBV9 to TRBJ2-7; TRBD1 aligns across 8 bases. This CDR3 region has 17 residues. J gave up 5 bases and V 3 bases, and 16 bases lay outside the gene matches. Germline CDR1 is SGDLS and CDR2 is YYNGEE. The CDR3 region is CASSARHQGAAIHEQYF. CDR3 nucleotides: TGTGCCAGCAGCGCAAGGCACCAGGGGGCGGCTATCCACGAGCAGTACTTC.

The chain's CDR3 is CASSQVWGTNEKLFF. CDR3 nucleotide sequence: TGCGCCAGCAGCCAAGTTTGGGGTACTAATGAAAAACTGTTTTTT. The chain carries TRBV4-1 and TRBJ1-4, with D hard to call. Between the trimmed V and J ends, which lost 1 base and 2 bases, there was a span of 8 bases. The CDR3 covers 15 residues. Germline values: CDR1 MGHRA, CDR2 YSYEKL.

The gene calls are TRBV5-1 and TRBJ2-7; D uncertain. Germline V gives CDR1 SGHRS, CDR2 YFSETQ. V lost 2 bases, J lost 2 bases, and 11 bases lay in between. This CDR3 contains 14 residues. The CDR3 DNA reads TGCGCCAGCAGCTTTCGAGGCTCCACCTACGAGCAGTACTTC. Translated: CASSFRGSTYEQYF. Drawing the rest from reference TRBV5-1 and TRBJ2-7, the complete variable domain is KAGVTQTPRYLIKTRGQQVTLSCSPISGHRSVSWYQQTPGQGLQFLFEYFSETQRNKGNFPGRFSGRQFSNSRSEMNVSTLELGDSALYLCASSFRGSTYEQYFGPGTRLTVT.

The chain uses TRBV10-2 and TRBJ2-1; D gene uncertain. Germline CDR1 is WSHSY and CDR2 is SAAADI. The length of the CDR3 is 14 residues. V lost 2 bases and J lost 7, with 12 bases in between. The CDR3 loop is CASSEPSLVNEQFF. CDR3 DNA: TGCGCCAGCAGTGAGCCCTCACTGGTGAATGAGCAGTTCTTC.

The rearrangement joins TRBV29-1 to TRBJ1-3, with D unclear. This CDR3 is 14 amino acids long. V dropped 0 bases and J dropped 0 bases, with 6 bases sitting between them. From germline, CDR1 is SQVTM and CDR2 ANQGSEA. The CDR3 nucleotides read TGCAGCGTTGAAGACGGAACCTCTGGAAACACCATATATTTT. Translation gives CSVEDGTSGNTIYF.

The V and J genes are TRBV2 and TRBJ2-1, with TRBD2 identical over 7 bases. The CDR3 is made up of 14 amino acids. V trimming: 4 bases; J trimming: 0 bases; junction bases outside the gene matches: 0. Germline V gene lookup returns CDR1 SNHLY and CDR2 FYNNEI. CDR3 residues: CASSGTSSYNEQFF. The DNA of the CDR3 is TGTGCCAGCAGTGGGACTAGCTCCTACAATGAGCAGTTCTTC.

V is TRBV4-1 and J is TRBJ1-2; D is undetermined. Germline CDR1 MGHRA, CDR2 YSYEKL. This CDR3 comprises 13 residues. V lost 5 bases, J lost 2 bases, and 9 bases lay in between. CDR3 loop: CASSSDGNYGYTF. The DNA of the CDR3 is TGCGCCAGCAGCTCGGACGGAAACTATGGCTACACCTTC.

The chain couples TRBV5-4 to TRBJ2-1; D may match TRBD1 or TRBD2 (6 bases each). The CDR3 runs to 15 residues. With 4 bases removed from V and 2 bases from J, the gap between germline ends came to 13 bases. From germline, CDR1 is SGHNT and CDR2 YYREEE (reference sequence). The CDR3 DNA reads as TGTGCCAGCAGCCAAGACGGGGGCCCCTACAATGAGCAGTTCTTC. Protein sequence: CASSQDGGPYNEQFF.

The gene calls are TRBV7-9 and TRBJ2-1; D is uncertain. Trimming removed 3 bases at V and 7 bases at J, with 4 bases between. This CDR3 has 11 amino acids. Germline CDR1 is SEHNR and CDR2 is FQNEAQ (reference sequence). CDR3 DNA sequence: TGTGCCAGCAGCTTTGAAAATGAGCAGTTCTTC. This gives the protein CASSFENEQFF.

This rearrangement joins TRBV28 to TRBJ2-7; TRBD1 matches at 9 bases. Germline V gene data show CDR1 as MDHEN and CDR2 as SYDVKM. This CDR3 spans 14 amino acids. After removal of 3 bases from V and 2 bases from J, the junction contained 2 bases not matched to a gene. The CDR3 region has the DNA TGTGCCAGCAGTTTCACAGGGGGCACCTACGAGCAGTACTTC. The encoded protein is CASSFTGGTYEQYF.

The chain recombines TRBV5-5 with TRBJ2-3; 8 bases are shared with TRBD2. Trimming removed 5 bases from V and 5 bases from J; junction bases left unmatched: 13. The CDR3 covers 16 residues. Germline CDR1 is SGHKS and CDR2 is YYEKEE (reference sequence). DNA for the CDR3: TGTGCCAGCAGTCTCCCCTTGAGACTAGCGCAAGATACGCAGTATTTT. Residues: CASSLPLRLAQDTQYF. Full variable domain (outside the CDR3, taken from reference TRBV5-5 and TRBJ2-3): DAGVTQSPTHLIKTRGQQVTLRCSPISGHKSVSWYQQVLGQGPQFIFQYYEKEERGRGNFPDRFSARQFPNYSSELNVNALLLGDSALYLCASSLPLRLAQDTQYFGPGTRLTVL.